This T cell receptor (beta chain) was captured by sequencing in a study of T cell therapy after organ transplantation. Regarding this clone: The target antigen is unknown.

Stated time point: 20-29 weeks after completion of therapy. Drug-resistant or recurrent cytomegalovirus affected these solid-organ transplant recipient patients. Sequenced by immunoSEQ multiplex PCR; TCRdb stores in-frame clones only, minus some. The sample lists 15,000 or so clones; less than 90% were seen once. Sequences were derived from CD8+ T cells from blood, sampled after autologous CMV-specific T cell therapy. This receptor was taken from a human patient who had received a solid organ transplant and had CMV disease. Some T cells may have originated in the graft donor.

CDR3 coding DNA: TGTGCCAGCAGTAAAAGTTACATGGACGAGCAGTACTTC. Protein product: CASSKSYMDEQYF. J is TRBJ2-7 and V is TRBV6-5; the D is unclear. The V end lost 5 bases, the J end lost 5 bases, and 13 bases lay between the germline ends. Germline CDR1 reads MNHEY; CDR2 reads SVGAGI. The CDR3 sequence is 13 residues long.